The T cell receptor beta chain described here comes from a study of T-cell memory formation after mild COVID-19. The CDR3 loop spans 15 amino acids. Deletions cut 4 bases from V and 2 bases from J, with 13 bases between. Germline CDR1 is SGDLS and CDR2 is YYNGEE. One entry per CDR3 protein results from TCRdb running MiXCR on the 5' RACE reads. This table has 100,000 to 130,000 distinct CDR3 sequences, around an eighth appearing once. The V call is TRBV9, the J call TRBJ2-1; D perhaps matches TRBD2 (6 bases). Specimen: PBMCs or a T cell subset sorted from them (not recorded which). The TCR originated in a man in his late teens or twenties who had mild COVID-19 (a few samples of this study predate the infection). Cell type and time point are not known. CDR3 nucleotide sequence: TGTGCCAGCAGCTCCGCAGGGACTCCCTACAATGAGCAGTTCTTC. Amino acid sequence: CASSSAGTPYNEQFF. The full variable domain, in which reference TRBV9 and TRBJ2-1 provide the parts outside the CDR3, is DSGVTQTPKHLITATGQRVTLRCSPRSGDLSVYWYQQSLDQGLQFLIQYYNGEERAKGNILERFSAQQFPDLHSELNLSSLELGDSALYFCASSSAGTPYNEQFFGPGTRLTVL.